These 4 T cell receptor beta chains came from one sample sequenced in a study of regulatory T cells in long-lasting Graves disease. Relying on iRepertoire HTBI primers and Arm-PCR of CDR3 regions, the team built TCR beta libraries. TCRdb processed the multiplex PCR reads anew with MiXCR; each CDR3 protein has one entry. The sample consists of some 400,000 distinct CDR3 sequences, more than 12% of them appearing once. Time point reported: newly diagnosed GD, antithyroid drugs for less than 3 months. Scientists built the TCR library using RNA that was extracted from PBMCs. These sequences were also reported in another study, on T cells in Graves' hyperthyroidism and ophthalmopathy.

Specimen: peripheral blood mononuclear cells (PBMCs), collected at new diagnosis, from a patient treated with antithyroid drugs. These receptors were obtained from a woman in her 30s with Graves disease.

In its sample, this clonotype was seen many times. The chain recombines TRBV12-3 or TRBV12-4 with TRBJ1-4; maybe TRBD1 (6 bases). The CDR3 is made up of 14 amino acids. With 7 bases removed from V and 8 bases from J, the gap between germline ends came to 17 bases. CDR3 coding DNA: TGTGCCAGCAATCTCTCGGGGGCGCGGGAAAAACTGTTTTTT. Protein: CASNLSGAREKLFF.

The chain recombines TRBV18 with TRBJ2-7; D could derive from TRBD1 or TRBD2 (5 bases each). Germline V gene sequence: CDR1 KGHSH, CDR2 LQKENI. This CDR3 has 17 residues. Trimming cost V 8 bases and J 6 bases, with 29 bases left between them. The DNA for the CDR3 is TGTGCCAGCCCCGTCCTCCCGGGACCTCACTCGCCAGGCGAGCAGTACTTC. This translates into CASPVLPGPHSPGEQYF.

This clonotype was seen many times. The genes are TRBV2 and TRBJ2-7; 8 bases are a match to TRBD1. Germline V gives CDR1 SNHLY, CDR2 FYNNEI. This CDR3 is 13 amino acids long. V shed 9 bases and J 0 bases; nucleotides not matched to a gene: 4. The CDR3 DNA sequence: TGTGCCAGAGGGACAGGTAGCTCCTACGAGCAGTACTTC. Residues: CARGTGSSYEQYF.

This clonotype occurred a few times. This sequence joins TRBV28 and TRBJ1-5; D not certain. The CDR3 is made up of 13 amino acids. V lost 7 bases and J lost 0, with 7 bases in between. Germline loops: CDR1 MDHEN, CDR2 SYDVKM. The CDR3 nucleotides are TGTGCCAGCACCCTGTATAGCAATCAGCCCCAGCATTTT. This gives the protein CASTLYSNQPQHF.